This TCR beta chain came from a study of neoadjuvant nivolumab and ipilimumab in lung cancer. Study-level findings and limits: Only two of four nivolumab-treated tumors gained richness and clonality by surgery. Compared with tumor-adjacent uninvolved lung, resected tumors showed greater richness and clonality. Pretherapy blood TCR richness correlated positively with resected tumor richness. TCR clonality did not significantly correlate with pathologic tumor regression.

A remark on this clone: Its antigen is undetermined.

Data came from immunoSEQ multiplex PCR; TCRdb stores just in-frame clones and leaves some out. Of 26,000 or so clones listed, 80% are singletons. The CDR3 consists of 19 residues. CDR1 MNHEY and CDR2 SMNVEV come from the germline V gene (reference sequence). With 6 bases removed from V and 1 base from J, the gap between germline ends came to 22 bases. The sequenced sample was peripheral blood, obtained before neoadjuvant nivolumab, alone or with ipilimumab. V usage is TRBV27 and J usage is TRBJ2-6; D may be TRBD1 (6 bases). This TCR derives from an adult with non-small cell lung cancer. In DNA, the CDR3 is TGTGCCAGCAGCTCTGATGACCCGGGACACCTTTCTGGGGCCAACGTCCTGACTTTC. Its protein product is CASSSDDPGHLSGANVLTF.